These 32 T cell receptor beta chains were sequenced from one sample in a study of T cell repertoires in ileal Crohn's disease. Assay used: immunoSEQ multiplex PCR; TCRdb lists only in-frame clones, some missing. There are about 3,400 clones in the sample; approximately 88% occur only once, and 13% lies in the top ten. As to time point: proximal margin of the surgical specimen (macroscopically non-inflamed). Sequences were obtained from ileal tissue. The receptors here all came from an adult with Crohn's disease.

V is TRBV19 and J is TRBJ1-1; D remains unclear. This CDR3 is built from 17 residues. V lost 4 bases to trimming and J lost 1 base, with 19 bases between them. CDR1 is LNHDA and CDR2 is SQIVND in the germline V gene (reference sequence). CDR3 sequence (DNA): TGTGCCAGTAGTAGGTTAGCCCTCGGCTCCTCGAACACTGAAGCTTTCTTT. This translates into CASSRLALGSSNTEAFF.

This clone came up a few times. The genes are TRBV30 and TRBJ2-1, with D possibly TRBD2 on 5 matching bases. The V gene's germline CDR1 is GTSNPN and CDR2 SVGIG (reference sequence). V was clipped by 5 bases and J by 5 bases, with 22 bases between them. The CDR3 consists of 16 residues. The CDR3 sequence: CAWAGGVLALDNEQFF. DNA for the CDR3: TGTGCCTGGGCAGGAGGTGTTCTGGCTTTAGACAATGAGCAGTTCTTC.

The CDR3 is CASSQGLAGGGNTGELFF. The CDR3 nucleotides are TGCGCCAGCAGCCAAGGACTAGCGGGAGGCGGAAACACCGGGGAGCTGTTTTTT. The chain has TRBV4-3 and TRBJ2-2; TRBD2 matches at 13 bases. Losses at the gene ends were 1 base for V and 2 bases for J; bases not matched to a gene: 4. The germline V gene has CDR1 LGHNA and CDR2 YSLEER. The CDR3 has 18 amino acids.

The chain couples TRBV5-1 to TRBJ2-1; 9 bases line up with TRBD2. V lost 5 bases, J lost 8 bases, and 11 bases stayed unmatched. Germline V gene data show CDR1 as SGHRS and CDR2 as YFSETQ. The CDR3 consists of 15 residues. DNA of the CDR3: TGCGCCAGCAGTGTAGCGGGAGCCAGTCACGATGAGCAGTTCTTC. This gives the protein CASSVAGASHDEQFF.

This chain uses TRBV27 with TRBJ1-5; D might be TRBD1 (6 bases). This CDR3 is 16 amino acids long. Trimming shortened V by 5 bases and J by 1 base, and 15 bases separated the two germline ends. Germline CDR1 and CDR2: MNHEY and SMNVEV (reference sequence). The CDR3 is CASSPDADRSNQPQHF. The CDR3 DNA reads TGTGCCAGCAGTCCCGATGCGGACAGAAGCAATCAGCCCCAGCATTTT.

The rearrangement uses TRBV6-1 and TRBJ1-2; the D gene is possibly TRBD1 (5 bases). The V end was cut by 1 base, the J end by 5 bases, with 5 bases between. The CDR3 runs 12 residues. Germline V gene data show CDR1 as MNHNS and CDR2 as SASEGT. The CDR3 loop reads CASSEGQYGYTF. DNA of the CDR3: TGTGCCAGCAGTGAAGGACAGTATGGCTACACCTTC.

This clone is categorized as hyperexpanded. The chain employs TRBV16 and TRBJ1-5; no reliable D call. With 1 base removed from V and 3 bases from J, the gap between germline ends came to 10 bases. CDR1 and CDR2 (germline): KGHSY, FQNENV. This CDR3 has 15 residues. CDR3 coding DNA: TGTGCCAGCAGCCAATACTCCGGACCCAATCAGCCCCAGCATTTT. Residues: CASSQYSGPNQPQHF.

J is TRBJ2-7 and V is TRBV5-1, with D tentatively TRBD1 (6 bases). The CDR3 totals 15 residues. Per the germline V gene, CDR1 is SGHRS and CDR2 is YFSETQ. V gave up 5 bases and J gave up 4 bases, with 19 bases separating them. The CDR3 DNA reads as TGCGCCAGCAGGAGCTCGAGTGGGGGCGTTTACGAGCAGTACTTC. The encoded protein is CASRSSSGGVYEQYF.

J is TRBJ2-7 and V is TRBV11-2, with TRBD2 matching over 8 bases. Germline loops: CDR1 SGHAT, CDR2 FQNNGV. This CDR3 has 15 residues. The V and J ends lost 0 bases and 7 bases, in that order; junction bases with no gene match: 8. As DNA, the CDR3 is TGTGCCAGCAGCTTAGATAGCGGGGTAATTAGAGAGCAGTACTTC. Its protein product is CASSLDSGVIREQYF.

The genes are TRBV28 and TRBJ1-2, with 7 bases matching TRBD1. The junction had 21 bases not matched to a gene; V was cut back by 7 bases and J by 13 bases. Germline CDR1 is MDHEN and CDR2 is SYDVKM. The CDR3 totals 15 residues. DNA of the CDR3: TGTGCCAGCACCACCACCGGGACAGAGACCTTTAGAGGCACCTTC. Its protein product is CASTTTGTETFRGTF.

V is TRBV4-3 and J is TRBJ2-1, with D unresolved. Germline loops: CDR1 LGHNA, CDR2 YSLEER. The CDR3 sequence is 14 residues long. The V end lost 5 bases, the J end lost 1 base, and 9 bases lay between the germline ends. The CDR3 here is CASSSAYSYNEQFF. CDR3 bases: TGCGCCAGCAGCAGCGCGTATTCCTACAATGAGCAGTTCTTC.

The J gene is TRBJ1-4, the V gene TRBV9, with TRBD1 as a possible D gene (5 bases). The V gene's germline CDR1 is SGDLS and CDR2 YYNGEE. The CDR3 sequence is 16 residues long. Trimming removed 4 bases at V and 7 bases at J, with 20 bases between. CDR3 protein: CASSIGRQGRSEKLFF. The DNA of the CDR3 is TGTGCCAGCAGCATAGGCAGGCAGGGCCGAAGTGAAAAACTGTTTTTT. Based on the CDR3 plus reference TRBV9 and TRBJ1-4, the full variable domain is DSGVTQTPKHLITATGQRVTLRCSPRSGDLSVYWYQQSLDQGLQFLIQYYNGEERAKGNILERFSAQQFPDLHSELNLSSLELGDSALYFCASSIGRQGRSEKLFFGSGTQLSVL.

This chain joins TRBV5-4 and TRBJ2-7; TRBD1 agrees at 10 bases. The CDR3 sequence is 15 residues long. Germline CDR1 is SGHNT and CDR2 is YYREEE (reference sequence). The J segment lost 5 bases and the V segment lost 0 bases, leaving 5 bases of the junction unmatched. The CDR3 DNA follows: TGTGCCAGCAGCTTGGCCTGGGACAGGGGCGACGAGCAGTACTTC. Translated: CASSLAWDRGDEQYF. The full variable domain, completed using reference TRBV5-4 and TRBJ2-7, is ETGVTQSPTHLIKTRGQQVTLRCSSQSGHNTVSWYQQALGQGPQFIFQYYREEENGRGNFPPRFSGLQFPNYSSELNVNALELDDSALYLCASSLAWDRGDEQYFGPGTRLTVT.

The chain has TRBV6-6 and TRBJ2-7; weak D call: TRBD2 (5 bases). V dropped 2 bases and J dropped 3 bases, with 14 bases sitting between them. This CDR3 spans 15 amino acids. From germline, CDR1 is MNHNY and CDR2 SVGAGI (reference sequence). CDR3 DNA: TGTGCCAGCAGTTACGATCAGCGGCCATTCTACGAGCAGTACTTC. Translation gives CASSYDQRPFYEQYF.

The J gene is TRBJ2-7, the V gene TRBV6-1; either TRBD1 or TRBD2 may fit D (5 bases each). The CDR3 runs 14 residues. V lost 6 bases and J lost 2, with 14 bases in between. Germline-derived CDR1 and CDR2 are MNHNS and SASEGT. The CDR3, as DNA: TGTGCCAGCAGCACAGAGTCGGGGCCCTACGAGCAGTACTTC. Its protein is CASSTESGPYEQYF.

In this sample, this clone turned up once. The J gene is TRBJ2-7, the V gene TRBV11-3, with 10 nucleotides matching TRBD2. The length of the CDR3 is 18 residues. Germline V gene data show CDR1 as SGHNT and CDR2 as YENEEA. V dropped 0 bases and J dropped 4; count of bases not matched to a gene: 12. DNA for the CDR3: TGTGCCAGCAGCTTAGAAGGCTATCCTAGCGGGAGCAAATACGAGCAGTACTTC. It codes for CASSLEGYPSGSKYEQYF.

V gene TRBV29-1 combines with J gene TRBJ2-7; no firm D call. This CDR3 has 11 amino acids. CDR1 is SQVTM, CDR2 ANQGSEA, per germline. Deletions cut 4 bases from V and 3 bases from J, with 7 bases between. CDR3 bases: TGCAGCGTTGTACACAGCTACGAGCAGTACTTC. Protein product: CSVVHSYEQYF.

This chain uses TRBV7-2 with TRBJ2-7; 9 bases match TRBD2. The CDR3 totals 16 residues. With 5 bases clipped from V and 0 bases from J, the junction kept 8 bases outside the gene matches. Germline CDR1 is SGHTA and CDR2 is FQGNSA. The CDR3 protein is CASSLDSGGVSYEQYF. DNA for the CDR3: TGTGCCAGCAGCCTGGATAGCGGGGGAGTCTCCTACGAGCAGTACTTC.

This clone came up a few times. CDR3 protein: CAISESKVHYEQYF. The CDR3 region has the DNA TGTGCCATCAGTGAGTCCAAAGTTCACTACGAGCAGTACTTC. The rearrangement links TRBV10-3 to TRBJ2-7; no reliable D call. V lost 0 bases to trimming and J lost 3 bases, with 9 bases between them. The CDR3 is 14 amino acids. Germline-derived CDR1 and CDR2 are ENHRY and SYGVKD.

The chain has TRBV2 and TRBJ2-7, with D uncertain. Between the trimmed V and J ends, which lost 4 bases and 2 bases, there was a span of 9 bases. From germline, CDR1 is SNHLY and CDR2 FYNNEI. The CDR3 is 13 residues long. CDR3 in DNA: TGTGCCAGCAGTGTGGGCCCTCCCTACGAGCAGTACTTC. Its translation: CASSVGPPYEQYF. Looking up the rest from reference TRBV2 and TRBJ2-7 gives the full variable domain: EPEVTQTPSHQVTQMGQEVILRCVPISNHLYFYWYRQILGQKVEFLVSFYNNEISEKSEIFDDQFSVERPDGSNFTLKIRSTKLEDSAMYFCASSVGPPYEQYFGPGTRLTVT.

The chain links TRBV10-3 to TRBJ2-6, with D perhaps being TRBD1 or TRBD2 (5 bases each). This CDR3 is 17 amino acids long. The germline V gene encodes CDR1 ENHRY and CDR2 SYGVKD. Trimming took off 0 bases at V and 0 bases at J, with 9 bases between the two ends. CDR3 loop: CAISESFGGSGANVLTF. As DNA, the CDR3 is TGTGCCATCAGTGAGTCTTTTGGGGGCTCTGGGGCCAACGTCCTGACTTTC.

The gene calls are TRBV6-5 and TRBJ1-2; D not resolved. In germline, CDR1 is MNHEY, CDR2 SVGAGI. This CDR3 is 13 amino acids long. Deletions cut 2 bases from V and 0 bases from J, with 4 bases between. The CDR3 nucleotides are TGTGCCAGCAGTTACGGGGCTAACTATGGCTACACCTTC. It translates to CASSYGANYGYTF.

This clone is a singleton in its sample. CDR3 protein: CASSRVQGVNTEAFF. In DNA form, the CDR3 reads TGTGCCAGCAGCCGTGTACAGGGGGTGAACACTGAAGCTTTCTTT. The chain combines TRBV6-5 with TRBJ1-1; 8 positions match TRBD1. Germline CDR1 is MNHEY and CDR2 is SVGAGI. The length of the CDR3 is 15 residues. Trimming took 6 bases from V and 0 from J; bases not matched to a gene: 6.

CDR3 in amino acids: CASSLARVPRADTQYF. CDR3 bases: TGTGCCAGCAGCTTGGCCCGGGTCCCTCGGGCGGATACGCAGTATTTT. This chain uses TRBV5-6 with TRBJ2-3; unclear D gene. The V end was cut by 0 bases, the J end by 6 bases, with 17 bases between. Germline loops: CDR1 SGHDT, CDR2 YYEEEE. There are 16 residues in the CDR3.

V is TRBV19 and J is TRBJ1-1; maybe TRBD1 (5 bases). CDR3 size: 14 residues. Between the trimmed V and J ends, which lost 5 bases and 6 bases, there was a span of 16 bases. The V gene's germline CDR1 is LNHDA and CDR2 SQIVND (reference sequence). CDR3 region: CASSLGTRSAEAFF. CDR3 coding DNA: TGTGCCAGTAGTCTCGGGACGAGGTCCGCTGAAGCTTTCTTT.

The rearrangement uses TRBV5-6 and TRBJ2-2, with D possibly called TRBD1 or TRBD2 (5 bases each). Trimming shortened V by 0 bases and J by 5 bases, and 17 bases separated the two germline ends. The CDR3 spans 17 residues. Germline values: CDR1 SGHDT, CDR2 YYEEEE. The CDR3 is CASSLAWGRGVTGELFF. Here the CDR3 DNA reads TGTGCCAGCAGCTTGGCGTGGGGGAGAGGCGTGACCGGGGAGCTGTTTTTT.

The chain employs TRBV29-1 and TRBJ1-2; 10 nucleotides match TRBD1. This CDR3 comprises 15 residues. Trimming removed 2 bases from V and 8 bases from J; junction bases left unmatched: 11. The V gene's germline CDR1 is SQVTM and CDR2 ANQGSEA. The CDR3 sequence is CSVERIPGTGEGYTF. The DNA for the CDR3 is TGCAGCGTTGAAAGGATCCCGGGGACAGGGGAAGGCTACACCTTC. The full variable domain, in which reference TRBV29-1 and TRBJ1-2 provide the parts outside the CDR3, is SAVISQKPSRDICQRGTSLTIQCQVDSQVTMMFWYRQQPGQSLTLIATANQGSEATYESGFVIDKFPISRPNLTFSTLTVSNMSPEDSSIYLCSVERIPGTGEGYTFGSGTRLTVV.

The rearrangement joins TRBV10-2 to TRBJ2-7; D is perhaps TRBD2 (5 bases). The V end was cut by 8 bases, the J end by 2 bases, with 13 bases between. Germline values: CDR1 WSHSY, CDR2 SAAADI. The CDR3 spans 13 residues. The CDR3 reads CASSNGIAYEQYF. CDR3 coding DNA: TGCGCCAGCTCAAACGGGATCGCCTACGAGCAGTACTTC.

This clone turned up a few times. The V and J genes are TRBV10-3 and TRBJ1-2; D uncertain. V shed 3 bases and J shed 4 bases, with 12 bases lying between them. This CDR3 has 14 amino acids. In germline, CDR1 is ENHRY, CDR2 SYGVKD. The CDR3 sequence: CAISDRTETYGYTF. DNA for the CDR3: TGTGCCATCAGTGACCGGACGGAGACCTATGGCTACACCTTC.

This clone was observed once. The chain joins TRBV28 to TRBJ1-5, with 9 bases fitting TRBD1. The germline V gene encodes CDR1 MDHEN and CDR2 SYDVKM. The CDR3 has 12 amino acids. With 8 bases clipped from V and 6 bases from J, the junction kept 2 bases outside the gene matches. The CDR3 DNA sequence: TGTGCCAGCGGGACAGGGAGTCAGCCCCAGCATTTT. This codes for CASGTGSQPQHF.

The J gene is TRBJ1-3, the V gene TRBV5-1; D unclear. Germline V gene sequence: CDR1 SGHRS, CDR2 YFSETQ. V lost 3 bases, J lost 3 bases, and 10 bases lay in between. The CDR3 is 14 amino acids. This CDR3 reads CASSSLAGGNTIYF. CDR3 nucleotide sequence: TGCGCCAGCAGCTCCCTGGCAGGTGGAAACACCATATATTTT.

This clone was recorded only once. V gene TRBV6-6 combines with J gene TRBJ2-7, with D perhaps assigned TRBD1 or TRBD2 (5 bases each). Germline V lookup: CDR1 MNHNY, CDR2 SVGAGI (reference sequence). The V end lost 4 bases, the J end lost 6 bases, and 16 bases lay between the germline ends. This CDR3 region has 14 residues. The CDR3 nucleotides read TGTGCCAGCAGTTCGGGACCCGGAGTTTCCGAGCAGTACTTC. Translated, it gives CASSSGPGVSEQYF.